Listed below are T cell receptor beta chains from one sample, sequenced in a study of OX40 agonist ivuxolimab in advanced cancers. Libraries were prepared by immunoSEQ multiplex PCR; TCRdb keeps only in-frame clonotypes and omits some of them. This sample carries tens of thousands of clones, approximately 87% of them seen once, and the ten largest clones take more than 0.7%. The sample in question was CD4+ or CD8+ T cells sorted from blood, obtained in a trial of the OX40 agonist ivuxolimab. Every receptor here comes from an adult with an advanced solid tumor such as melanoma, head and neck, liver or kidney cancer. Each CDR3 is given with its conserved first and last residue.

len,j_gene,v_gene,CDR3aa
17,TRBJ1-2,TRBV18,CASSPRGGGGTSEGYTF
12,TRBJ1-4,TRBV6-1,CASSESQRKLFF
14,TRBJ1-1,TRBV18,CASSPRGADTEAFF
13,TRBJ1-1,TRBV6-6,CASSTNRGTEAFF
15,TRBJ2-1,TRBV30,CAWSVLGGSYNEQFF
15,TRBJ1-5,TRBV7-2,CASSPRQGANQPQHF
13,TRBJ1-3,TRBV6-6,CASSRSSGNTIYF
11,TRBJ2-5,TRBV29-1,CSARTQETQYF
16,TRBJ1-1,TRBV5-1,CASSSDRGPLNTEAFF
15,TRBJ2-1,TRBV4-3,CASSQDIGDYNEQFF
16,TRBJ2-3,TRBV7-3,CASGPRGGRTTDTQYF
15,TRBJ1-6,TRBV9,CASSAGQGYNSPLHF
15,TRBJ1-2,TRBV28,CASSYGQVANYGYTF
15,TRBJ1-1,TRBV19,CASRADLKGNTEAFF
16,TRBJ2-3,TRBV27,CASSQYSGGAVDTQYF
15,TRBJ2-7,TRBV4-3,CASSQDGQGAYEQYF
14,TRBJ2-3,TRBV6-1,CASRPGGGPDTQYF
16,TRBJ2-1,TRBV2,CASSVRDPPTYNEQFF
15,TRBJ1-4,TRBV5-4,CASSLGVSPNEKLFF
15,TRBJ1-1,TRBV7-9,CASSLVDVMNTEAFF
13,TRBJ1-2,TRBV28,CASSLDRTYGYTF
14,TRBJ1-1,TRBV12-5,CASVGPPGDTEAFF
16,TRBJ2-7,TRBV6-6,CASSYRPLPSSYEQYF
14,TRBJ2-2,TRBV7-3,CASSQGFNTGELFF
14,TRBJ1-1,TRBV2,CASSGATGPTEAFF
15,TRBJ2-6,TRBV6-5,CASRAGGAGANVLTF
15,TRBJ1-2,TRBV6-5,CASSKTGLYSYGYTF
20,TRBJ2-6,TRBV9,CASSPRLRWGGGSGANVLTF
14,TRBJ1-1,TRBV18,CASSPGAGGTEAFF
18,TRBJ2-7,TRBV12-2,CASRLGDRGLGGSYEQYF
12,TRBJ2-7,TRBV7-2,CASSLAGTEQYF
15,TRBJ2-3,TRBV9,CASSVTSGVTDTQYF
14,TRBJ2-7,TRBV30,CAWSVLSGADEQYF
14,TRBJ2-5,TRBV9,CASSLQGAQETQYF
13,TRBJ1-2,TRBV19,CASGQGASYGYTF
15,TRBJ2-7,TRBV4-3,CASSQDRGLNYEQYF
14,TRBJ1-4,TRBV7-9,CASSLSQVNEKLFF
12,TRBJ1-1,TRBV2,CASRAGLYRAFF
17,TRBJ2-3,TRBV28,CASRTPRGEYLRDTQYF
14,TRBJ2-7,TRBV5-1,CASTAQPSSYEQYF
16,TRBJ1-1,TRBV5-1,CASSFSLAGMNTEAFF
12,TRBJ1-5,TRBV19,CASSPNEQPQHF
15,TRBJ2-7,TRBV5-1,CASSFTGDRVNEQYF
15,TRBJ2-7,TRBV5-6,CASRSLAGGENEQYF
16,TRBJ1-5,TRBV21-1,CASSKGRTAFVGPQHF
14,TRBJ1-2,TRBV30,CAWSVDDRAYGYTF
16,TRBJ2-7,TRBV27,CASSLSARGTSYEQYF
12,TRBJ2-7,TRBV5-6,CASSPRGQGAMF
16,TRBJ1-5,TRBV6-5,CASSYAGSDSNQPQHF
12,TRBJ2-5,TRBV5-1,CASSLQQETQYF
16,TRBJ2-7,TRBV9,CASSVGQQQAPHEQYF
18,TRBJ2-2,TRBV2,CASSEADLAGGNTGELFF
13,TRBJ1-5,TRBV27,CASSRTGIQPQHF
13,TRBJ2-5,TRBV2,CASSLDRGETQYF